This T cell receptor (beta chain) was obtained from a study of blood T cells in healthy people across ages. Alongside a J-beta primer mix, a sample-barcoded 5' primer served in a second PCR lasting about 7 to 12 cycles. TCRdb recomputed calls from the 5' RACE reads with MiXCR, one row per CDR3 protein. This repertoire shows hundreds of thousands of distinct CDR3 sequences, approximately 50% found once; its top ten account for 30% to 40%. General observations from the study: Age brought a roughly linear fall in TCR beta diversity measured per million T cells. Across samples, TCR beta diversity tracked strongly with naive T cell percentage.

A remark on this clonotype: The antigen remains undetermined.

Germline loops: CDR1 SQVTM, CDR2 ANQGSEA. Germline trimming cut 5 bases from V and 4 bases from J; bases unmatched to any gene: 13. This CDR3 comprises 15 residues. The TCR originated in a woman aged 55-69 years in good health. V gene TRBV29-1 combines with J gene TRBJ2-5; 7 bases fit TRBD2. Sequenced: blood. The CDR3, as DNA: TGCAGCGTTACTCAGGGAGGGGCGGGAAGAGAGACCCAGTACTTC. Translation: CSVTQGGAGRETQYF. Together with reference TRBV29-1 and TRBJ2-5, the CDR3 gives the full variable domain: SAVISQKPSRDICQRGTSLTIQCQVDSQVTMMFWYRQQPGQSLTLIATANQGSEATYESGFVIDKFPISRPNLTFSTLTVSNMSPEDSSIYLCSVTQGGAGRETQYFGPGTRLLVL.